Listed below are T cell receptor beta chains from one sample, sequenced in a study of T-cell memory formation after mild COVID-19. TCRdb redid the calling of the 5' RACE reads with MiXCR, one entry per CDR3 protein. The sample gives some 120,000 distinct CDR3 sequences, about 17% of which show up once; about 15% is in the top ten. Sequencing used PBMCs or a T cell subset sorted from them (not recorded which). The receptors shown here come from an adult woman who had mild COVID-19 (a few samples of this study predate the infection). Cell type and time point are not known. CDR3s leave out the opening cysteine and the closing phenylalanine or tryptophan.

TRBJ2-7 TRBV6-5 ASSSGYYEQY
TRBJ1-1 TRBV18 ASSPLGQLNTEAF
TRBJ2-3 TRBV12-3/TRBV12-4 ASSPERGTPSTDTQY
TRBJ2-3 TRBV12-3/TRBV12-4 ASSFGETDTQY
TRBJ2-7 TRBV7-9 ASSPTGLRGEQY
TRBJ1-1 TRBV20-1 SASYRQGNTEAF
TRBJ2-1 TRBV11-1 ASSESYNEQF
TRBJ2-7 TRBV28 ASSLTGVVEQY
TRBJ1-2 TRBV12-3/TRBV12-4 ASSSQGLDGYT
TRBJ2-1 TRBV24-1 ATSDIGLAGGGEQF
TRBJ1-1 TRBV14 ASSQEYESVEAF
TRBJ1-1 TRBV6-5 ASSPGRGNTEAF
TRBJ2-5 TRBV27 ASSLLGPETQY
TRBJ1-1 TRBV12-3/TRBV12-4 ASSLRADTEAF
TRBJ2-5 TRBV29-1 SVDLRRTGDQETQY
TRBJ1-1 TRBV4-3 ASSQGVLGGTEAF
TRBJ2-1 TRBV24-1 ATSDFPPDRGAQF
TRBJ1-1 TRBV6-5 ASHLGSKTEAF
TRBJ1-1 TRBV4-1 ASSQDPQPPEAF
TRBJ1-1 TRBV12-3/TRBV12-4 ASSLAGKTEAF
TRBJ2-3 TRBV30 AWSRALPTDTQY
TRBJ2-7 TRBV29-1 SVENRFYEQY
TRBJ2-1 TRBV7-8 ASSPAGGGNNEQF